Detailed here is one T cell receptor (beta chain). The protocol was immunoSEQ multiplex PCR, while the TCRdb copy is restricted to in-frame clones and leaves out a portion. The data show over 70,000 clones, about 88% seen once. This record belongs to a study of OX40 agonist ivuxolimab in advanced cancers. The receptor comes from an adult with an advanced solid tumor such as melanoma, head and neck, liver or kidney cancer. Sequenced here: CD4+ or CD8+ T cells sorted from blood, sampled in a trial of the OX40 agonist ivuxolimab.

CDR3 loop: CASSQDLGGLTGNTIYF. As DNA, the CDR3 is TGTGCCAGCAGCCAAGATCTCGGGGGGCTGACTGGAAACACCATATATTTT. The rearrangement joins TRBV4-2 to TRBJ1-3; D might be TRBD1 (6 bases). The length of the CDR3 is 17 residues. Germline CDR1 and CDR2: LGHNA and YNFKEQ. V lost 0 bases to trimming and J lost 2 bases, with 14 bases between them.